The rows below give T cell receptor beta chains drawn from one sample of a study of pediatric ulcerative colitis. Assay used: immunoSEQ multiplex PCR; TCRdb lists only in-frame clones, some missing. The data hold 17,000 or so clones, with approximately 69% observed a single time. The sample consisted of gut tissue. The source of these receptors is a girl aged 10 to 17 with moderate ulcerative colitis. CDR3s include the opening cysteine and the closing phenylalanine or tryptophan. The D gene is left open where the match is weak. Clone size, where shown, is once, few, many, or a class for clones that have expanded.

j_call: TRBJ2-3; clone_size: once; v_call: TRBV6-5; d_call: -; cdr3_aa: CASSFGGGRPKDTQYF; cdr3_nt: TGTGCCAGCAGTTTCGGGGGCGGACGTCCGAAAGATACGCAGTATTTT
j_call: TRBJ2-3; clone_size: -; v_call: TRBV23-1; d_call: -; cdr3_aa: CASSHPDTQYF; cdr3_nt: TGCGCCAGCAGTCATCCAGATACGCAGTATTTT
j_call: TRBJ1-1; clone_size: -; v_call: TRBV5-8; d_call: -; cdr3_aa: CASSVRQHNTEAFF; cdr3_nt: TGTGCCAGCAGCGTCCGACAGCATAACACTGAAGCTTTCTTT
j_call: TRBJ2-5; clone_size: -; v_call: TRBV15; d_call: -; cdr3_aa: CATPTQYF; cdr3_nt: TGTGCCACTCCGACCCAGTACTTC
j_call: TRBJ2-1; clone_size: -; v_call: TRBV9; d_call: TRBD2; cdr3_aa: CASSVESGGGNEQFF; cdr3_nt: TGTGCCAGCAGCGTAGAGAGCGGGGGAGGAAATGAGCAGTTCTTC
j_call: TRBJ1-3; clone_size: -; v_call: TRBV18; d_call: TRBD1; cdr3_aa: CASSPAGQGYGNTIYF; cdr3_nt: TGTGCCAGCTCACCGGCGGGACAGGGGTATGGAAACACCATATATTTT
j_call: TRBJ2-3; clone_size: -; v_call: TRBV4-1; d_call: -; cdr3_aa: CASGLAGGTDTQYF; cdr3_nt: TGCGCCAGCGGGCTAGCCGGTGGCACAGATACGCAGTATTTT
j_call: TRBJ2-5; clone_size: -; v_call: TRBV7-7; d_call: -; cdr3_aa: CASSRIPGTAQETQYF; cdr3_nt: TGTGCTAGCAGTCGTATTCCCGGGACCGCACAAGAGACCCAGTACTTC
j_call: TRBJ2-2; clone_size: -; v_call: TRBV7-8; d_call: -; cdr3_aa: CASSLVSAKTGELFF; cdr3_nt: TGTGCCAGCAGCTTAGTTTCAGCTAAAACCGGGGAGCTGTTTTTT
j_call: TRBJ2-7; clone_size: -; v_call: TRBV28; d_call: TRBD2; cdr3_aa: CASRARTSGRAPYEQYF; cdr3_nt: TGTGCCAGCAGAGCAAGGACTAGCGGGAGGGCCCCCTACGAGCAGTACTTC
j_call: TRBJ1-3; clone_size: -; v_call: TRBV9; d_call: -; cdr3_aa: CASSVEGGNTIYF; cdr3_nt: TGTGCCAGCAGCGTAGAGGGGGGAAACACCATATATTTT
j_call: TRBJ1-5; clone_size: -; v_call: TRBV6-5; d_call: -; cdr3_aa: CASRTGPNQPQHF; cdr3_nt: TGTGCCAGCAGAACAGGGCCCAATCAGCCCCAGCATTTT
j_call: TRBJ2-3; clone_size: -; v_call: TRBV7-9; d_call: -; cdr3_aa: CASSFPKGGTSTDTQYF; cdr3_nt: TGTGCCAGCAGCTTCCCAAAGGGCGGGACTAGCACAGATACGCAGTATTTT
j_call: TRBJ2-1; clone_size: -; v_call: TRBV4-1; d_call: -; cdr3_aa: CASSQVKSSVNEQFF; cdr3_nt: TGCGCCAGCAGCCAAGTAAAATCTAGCGTCAATGAGCAGTTCTTC
j_call: TRBJ2-1; clone_size: once; v_call: TRBV18; d_call: TRBD2; cdr3_aa: CASSPNLAGWSNEQFF; cdr3_nt: TGTGCCAGCTCCCCGAATCTAGCGGGGTGGTCCAATGAGCAGTTCTTC
j_call: TRBJ2-7; clone_size: -; v_call: TRBV11-2; d_call: -; cdr3_aa: CASSLGFRGEQYF; cdr3_nt: TGTGCCAGCAGCTTAGGCTTCCGGGGCGAGCAGTACTTC
j_call: TRBJ2-2; clone_size: -; v_call: TRBV2; d_call: TRBD1; cdr3_aa: CASSDPGTGVNTGELFF; cdr3_nt: TGTGCCAGCAGTGACCCCGGGACAGGAGTGAACACCGGGGAGCTGTTTTTT
j_call: TRBJ2-5; clone_size: -; v_call: TRBV4-2; d_call: TRBD1; cdr3_aa: CASSPDRGGQETQYF; cdr3_nt: TGTGCCAGCAGCCCCGACAGGGGGGGACAAGAGACCCAGTACTTC
j_call: TRBJ2-7; clone_size: medium-sized; v_call: TRBV6-1; d_call: -; cdr3_aa: CASSQPNSYEQYF; cdr3_nt: TGTGCCAGCAGCCAGCCGAATTCCTACGAGCAGTACTTC
j_call: TRBJ2-2; clone_size: once; v_call: TRBV6-1; d_call: -; cdr3_aa: CASSEAFVGELFF; cdr3_nt: TGTGCCAGCAGTGAAGCCTTTGTGGGGGAGCTGTTTTTT
j_call: TRBJ2-3; clone_size: -; v_call: TRBV5-1; d_call: -; cdr3_aa: CASSLTVSTDTQYF; cdr3_nt: TGCGCCAGCAGCCTCACCGTTAGCACAGATACGCAGTATTTT
j_call: TRBJ1-1; clone_size: -; v_call: TRBV11-2; d_call: -; cdr3_aa: CASSSLGNTEAFF; cdr3_nt: TGTGCCAGCAGCTCCCTCGGGAACACTGAAGCTTTCTTT
j_call: TRBJ1-6; clone_size: few; v_call: TRBV6-5; d_call: -; cdr3_aa: CASSWGGDSPLHF; cdr3_nt: TGTGCCAGCAGTTGGGGGGGCGATTCACCCCTCCACTTT
j_call: TRBJ1-2; clone_size: once; v_call: TRBV15; d_call: -; cdr3_aa: CATSRDSEWSYGYTF; cdr3_nt: TGTGCCACCAGCAGAGATAGCGAATGGAGCTATGGCTACACCTTC
j_call: TRBJ1-2; clone_size: few; v_call: TRBV5-6; d_call: -; cdr3_aa: CASAMQGTNYGYTF; cdr3_nt: TGTGCCAGCGCCATGCAGGGGACCAACTATGGCTACACCTTC
j_call: TRBJ2-5; clone_size: -; v_call: TRBV2; d_call: -; cdr3_aa: CASNPTGFETQYF; cdr3_nt: TGTGCCAGCAACCCTACCGGGTTCGAGACCCAGTACTTC
j_call: TRBJ2-3; clone_size: -; v_call: TRBV5-1; d_call: -; cdr3_aa: CASSSREYTDTQYF; cdr3_nt: TGCGCCAGCAGCTCCCGGGAATACACAGATACGCAGTATTTT
j_call: TRBJ1-2; clone_size: -; v_call: TRBV18; d_call: -; cdr3_aa: CASSPLGEEGYTF; cdr3_nt: TGTGCCAGCTCACCATTGGGGGAAGAGGGCTACACCTTC
j_call: TRBJ1-2; clone_size: -; v_call: TRBV6-1; d_call: -; cdr3_aa: CASSETGTSYGYTF; cdr3_nt: TGTGCCAGCAGTGAAACAGGGACTAGCTATGGCTACACCTTC
j_call: TRBJ1-6; clone_size: -; v_call: TRBV6-1; d_call: -; cdr3_aa: CASRDSQGSPLHF; cdr3_nt: TGTGCCAGCAGAGACAGTCAAGGTTCACCCCTCCACTTT
j_call: TRBJ1-2; clone_size: -; v_call: TRBV4-1; d_call: -; cdr3_aa: CASSQDGVKGYTF; cdr3_nt: TGCGCCAGCAGCCAAGACGGGGTTAAGGGCTACACCTTC
j_call: TRBJ2-3; clone_size: -; v_call: TRBV19; d_call: -; cdr3_aa: CASSREAIRNTQYF; cdr3_nt: TGTGCCAGTAGTCGTGAGGCGATTCGGAATACGCAGTATTTT
j_call: TRBJ2-7; clone_size: -; v_call: TRBV5-1; d_call: TRBD2; cdr3_aa: CASSLGGSGFSYEQYF; cdr3_nt: TGCGCCAGCAGCTTGGGGGGTAGCGGGTTCTCCTACGAGCAGTACTTC
j_call: TRBJ2-3; clone_size: -; v_call: TRBV6-1; d_call: -; cdr3_aa: CASSEVSGSSTDTQYF; cdr3_nt: TGTGCCAGCAGTGAAGTGTCCGGATCTAGCACAGATACGCAGTATTTT
j_call: TRBJ1-1; clone_size: -; v_call: TRBV18; d_call: -; cdr3_aa: CASSPPVISTEAFF; cdr3_nt: TGTGCCAGCTCACCACCTGTTATCAGCACTGAAGCTTTCTTT
j_call: TRBJ1-2; clone_size: -; v_call: TRBV10-2; d_call: -; cdr3_aa: CASSPGGRRNYGYTF; cdr3_nt: TGCGCCAGCAGCCCGGGGGGGCGTAGGAACTATGGCTACACCTTC
j_call: TRBJ2-1; clone_size: -; v_call: TRBV21-1; d_call: -; cdr3_aa: CASSKDSDLRGGESPYNEQFF; cdr3_nt: TGTGCCAGCAGCAAAGATTCGGATTTAAGGGGAGGAGAGAGCCCCTACAATGAGCAGTTCTTC
j_call: TRBJ1-6; clone_size: once; v_call: TRBV2; d_call: -; cdr3_aa: CASGPKGNSPLHF; cdr3_nt: TGTGCCAGCGGGCCTAAGGGGAATTCACCCCTCCACTTT
j_call: TRBJ2-1; clone_size: -; v_call: TRBV5-1; d_call: -; cdr3_aa: CASSLARVAYNEQFF; cdr3_nt: TGCGCCAGCAGCCTAGCTAGAGTTGCCTACAATGAGCAGTTCTTC
j_call: TRBJ2-6; clone_size: -; v_call: TRBV6-6; d_call: -; cdr3_aa: CATYSPSSGANVLTF; cdr3_nt: TGTGCCACCTATTCCCCCAGCTCTGGGGCCAACGTCCTGACTTTC
j_call: TRBJ1-1; clone_size: -; v_call: TRBV2; d_call: -; cdr3_aa: CASGQPNTEAFF; cdr3_nt: TGTGCCAGCGGACAGCCGAACACTGAAGCTTTCTTT
j_call: TRBJ2-7; clone_size: -; v_call: TRBV7-2; d_call: -; cdr3_aa: CASARITGFYEQYF; cdr3_nt: TGTGCCAGCGCCAGGATCACAGGGTTCTACGAGCAGTACTTC
j_call: TRBJ2-3; clone_size: -; v_call: TRBV29-1; d_call: -; cdr3_aa: CSGGQALAVGTDTQYF; cdr3_nt: TGCAGCGGCGGACAGGCACTAGCGGTGGGCACAGATACGCAGTATTTT
j_call: TRBJ2-1; clone_size: -; v_call: TRBV6-4; d_call: -; cdr3_aa: CASSDGGSPYNEQFF; cdr3_nt: TGTGCCAGCAGTGACGGGGGAAGCCCCTACAATGAGCAGTTCTTC
j_call: TRBJ2-7; clone_size: few; v_call: TRBV10-2; d_call: TRBD2; cdr3_aa: CASSESGTSGSYEQYF; cdr3_nt: TGCGCCAGCAGTGAGTCGGGGACTAGCGGCTCCTACGAGCAGTACTTC
j_call: TRBJ2-3; clone_size: -; v_call: TRBV2; d_call: TRBD2; cdr3_aa: CASSGGGNADTQYF; cdr3_nt: TGTGCCAGCAGCGGGGGGGGAAATGCAGATACGCAGTATTTT
j_call: TRBJ1-3; clone_size: -; v_call: TRBV9; d_call: TRBD1; cdr3_aa: CASSAELPGQGASGNTIYF; cdr3_nt: TGTGCCAGCAGCGCCGAGCTGCCGGGACAGGGGGCCTCTGGAAACACCATATATTTT
j_call: TRBJ2-1; clone_size: few; v_call: TRBV11-2; d_call: TRBD2; cdr3_aa: CASSLSSSGGGYEQFF; cdr3_nt: TGTGCCAGCAGCTTATCATCCAGCGGGGGAGGGTATGAGCAGTTCTTC
j_call: TRBJ1-1; clone_size: -; v_call: TRBV11-3; d_call: -; cdr3_aa: CASSFGRNTEAFF; cdr3_nt: TGTGCCAGCAGCTTCGGACGGAACACTGAAGCTTTCTTT
j_call: TRBJ1-5; clone_size: -; v_call: TRBV23-1; d_call: -; cdr3_aa: CASSQSPVESNQPQHF; cdr3_nt: TGCGCCAGCAGTCAATCTCCGGTCGAAAGCAATCAGCCCCAGCATTTT
j_call: TRBJ2-1; clone_size: -; v_call: TRBV5-4; d_call: -; cdr3_aa: CASSIGPLGINEQFF; cdr3_nt: TGTGCCAGCAGTATCGGGCCTCTTGGGATCAATGAGCAGTTCTTC
j_call: TRBJ2-3; clone_size: few; v_call: TRBV5-1; d_call: -; cdr3_aa: CASSPAPGRQSDTQYF; cdr3_nt: TGCGCCAGCAGCCCTGCTCCGGGAAGGCAGTCAGATACGCAGTATTTT
j_call: TRBJ2-1; clone_size: -; v_call: TRBV29-1; d_call: TRBD2; cdr3_aa: CSVEEMTSGTDEQFF; cdr3_nt: TGCAGCGTTGAAGAAATGACTAGCGGGACAGATGAGCAGTTCTTC
j_call: TRBJ2-5; clone_size: -; v_call: TRBV11-2; d_call: -; cdr3_aa: CASSLLISRGGRGETQYF; cdr3_nt: TGTGCCAGCAGCTTACTTATATCGCGGGGAGGTAGAGGAGAGACCCAGTACTTC
j_call: TRBJ1-2; clone_size: -; v_call: TRBV27; d_call: -; cdr3_aa: CASSRGVLYGYTF; cdr3_nt: TGTGCCAGCAGCAGAGGGGTCCTCTATGGCTACACCTTC